This passage covers 16 T cell receptor beta chains from one sample sequenced in a study of T cell repertoires in cytomegalovirus infection. From the reads, TCRdb called clonotypes with MiXCR, one entry per CDR3 protein. The sample yields 360,000 or so distinct CDR3 sequences, roughly a third seen once. Their antigens are not known. The sequencing here drew on cultured PBMCs, taken from culture after CMV antigen stimulation. Source of these receptors: a human donor in good health (CMV status not recorded). Some clones in this sample may be carry-over from other donors' samples.

This clonotype was counted only a few times. The rearrangement uses TRBV25-1 and TRBJ2-1, with 9 nucleotides matching TRBD2. Looked up from germline, CDR1 is MGHDK and CDR2 is SYGVNS. The ends lost 6 bases at V and 1 base at J; junction bases unmatched: 4. CDR3 length equals 15 residues. This CDR3 is CASRVAGESYNEQFF. The CDR3 bases are TGTGCCAGCAGGGTAGCGGGAGAGTCCTACAATGAGCAGTTCTTC. The complete variable domain, with remaining parts taken from reference TRBV25-1 and TRBJ2-1, reads EADIYQTPRYLVIGTGKKITLECSQTMGHDKMYWYQQDPGMELHLIHYSYGVNSTEKGDLSSESTVSRIRTEHFPLTLESARPSHTSQYLCASRVAGESYNEQFFGPGTRLTVL.

The chain uses TRBV29-1 and TRBJ2-3, with 9 bases that match TRBD2. There are 15 residues in the CDR3. The germline V gene encodes CDR1 SQVTM and CDR2 ANQGSEA. With V trimmed by 6 bases and J by 0 bases, 7 bases remained unmatched. CDR3 residues: CSVARLAESTDTQYF. The CDR3, as DNA: TGCAGCGTCGCCCGACTAGCGGAAAGCACAGATACGCAGTATTTT.

This chain joins TRBV29-1 and TRBJ2-3; no firm D call. Trimming took 4 bases from V and 6 from J, leaving 5 bases between them. CDR1 and CDR2 from the germline V gene are SQVTM and ANQGSEA. The length of the CDR3 is 10 residues. The CDR3 nucleotides are TGCAGCGTTGCAAGGGATACGCAGTATTTT. Protein sequence: CSVARDTQYF.

This clonotype was counted between two and nine times. The gene calls are TRBV7-2 and TRBJ2-3, with 7 bases aligning to TRBD2. The V gene's germline CDR1 is SGHTA and CDR2 FQGNSA. The length of the CDR3 is 16 residues. Trimming removed 7 bases from V and 0 bases from J; junction bases left unmatched: 10. The CDR3 protein is CASTPGLVRSTDTQYF. CDR3 nucleotide sequence: TGTGCCAGCACTCCCGGACTAGTCAGGAGCACAGATACGCAGTATTTT.

The chain uses TRBV20-1 and TRBJ2-5; TRBD2 aligns across 8 bases. This CDR3 is built from 13 residues. V dropped 3 bases and J dropped 4; count of bases not matched to a gene: 4. Germline assignment: CDR1 DFQATT and CDR2 SNEGSKA (reference sequence). CDR3 nucleotide sequence: TGCAGTGCTAGTTTCCTAGCGGGAGAGACCCAGTACTTC. Translated: CSASFLAGETQYF.

The chain recombines TRBV7-8 with TRBJ1-1, with a tentative D call TRBD1 (5 bases). V was pared by 8 bases and J by 0 bases, with 13 bases between. Germline loops: CDR1 SGHVS, CDR2 FQNEAQ. The CDR3 runs 14 residues. This CDR3 reads CASGHGTMNTEAFF. In nucleotides, the CDR3 is TGTGCCAGCGGACATGGGACGATGAACACTGAAGCTTTCTTT. Filled out from reference TRBV7-8 and TRBJ1-1, the complete variable domain reads GAGVSQSPRYKVAKRGQDVALRCDPISGHVSLFWYQQALGQGPEFLTYFQNEAQLDKSGLPSDRFFAERPEGSVSTLKIQRTQQEDSAVYLCASGHGTMNTEAFFGQGTRLTVV.

V usage is TRBV6-2 or TRBV6-3 and J usage is TRBJ1-2; D gene unclear. The CDR3 runs to 14 residues. V was pared by 1 base and J by 4 bases, with 10 bases between. Germline-derived CDR1 and CDR2 are MNHEY and SVGEGT. DNA for the CDR3: TGTGCCAGCAGTTACTATCCTCCTGGCTATGGCTACACCTTC. Its translation: CASSYYPPGYGYTF.

The chain is built from TRBV7-2 and TRBJ1-5, with D possibly TRBD1 on 5 matching bases. The germline V and J ends were trimmed by 1 base and 7 bases, with 11 bases remaining between them. The germline V gene encodes CDR1 SGHTA and CDR2 FQGNSA. This CDR3 contains 14 residues. CDR3 loop: CASSLGPGRQPQHF. The CDR3, as DNA: TGTGCCAGCAGCTTAGGGCCAGGGCGGCAGCCCCAGCATTTT.

This clonotype was detected a few times. The rearrangement links TRBV6-1 to TRBJ1-5; tentatively, D is TRBD1 (6 bases). The CDR3 is made up of 18 amino acids. Germline values: CDR1 MNHNS, CDR2 SASEGT. V gave up 4 bases and J gave up 4 bases, with 23 bases separating them. In DNA, the CDR3 is TGTGCCAGCAGTGCACCCACAGGGACCCACCCCGTAAATCAGCCCCAGCATTTT. This gives the protein CASSAPTGTHPVNQPQHF.

This chain connects TRBV6-1 to TRBJ2-5; 11 bases map to TRBD2. CDR3 length: 15 amino acids. Trimming removed 4 bases from V and 2 bases from J; junction bases left unmatched: 3. Germline V CDR1 and CDR2: MNHNS, SASEGT. The DNA for the CDR3 is TGTGCCAGCAGTGGGACTAGCGGGTTTCAAGAGACCCAGTACTTC. It is translated as CASSGTSGFQETQYF.

The chain combines TRBV7-8 with TRBJ1-4; the D gene is possibly TRBD1 (5 bases). CDR3 length: 16 amino acids. CDR1 is SGHVS, CDR2 FQNEAQ, per germline. Trimming removed 4 bases from V and 5 bases from J, with 17 bases in between. The CDR3: CASSSNPGRANEKLFF. CDR3 sequence (DNA): TGTGCCAGCAGCTCGAACCCGGGACGAGCAAATGAAAAACTGTTTTTT.

This clonotype was detected only a few times. The chain couples TRBV7-9 to TRBJ1-2; D not resolved. Per the germline V gene, CDR1 is SEHNR and CDR2 is FQNEAQ (reference sequence). V dropped 5 bases and J dropped 2 bases, with 6 bases sitting between them. This CDR3 is 12 amino acids long. The CDR3 loop is CASSQENYGYTF. CDR3 sequence (DNA): TGTGCCAGCAGCCAAGAAAACTATGGCTACACCTTC.

In this sample, this clonotype turned up many times. The chain combines TRBV7-2 with TRBJ2-7; D unclear. The CDR3 extends over 13 amino acids. Germline CDR1 and CDR2: SGHTA and FQGNSA. V dropped 2 bases and J dropped 0 bases, with 5 bases sitting between them. CDR3 nucleotides: TGTGCCAGCAGCTTAACGACCTCCTACGAGCAGTACTTC. Its protein product is CASSLTTSYEQYF.

The V gene is TRBV7-2, the J gene TRBJ2-6; 10 bases line up with TRBD2. The CDR3 spans 17 residues. Germline lookup yields CDR1 SGHTA and CDR2 FQGNSA. V shed 5 bases, J shed 1 base, and the junction held 5 bases outside the gene matches. The CDR3 DNA follows: TGTACCAGCAGCCTACTAGCGGGAACTTCTGGGGCCAACGTCCTGACTTTC. It yields the protein CTSSLLAGTSGANVLTF.

This clonotype was counted only a few times. The chain is built from TRBV29-1 and TRBJ2-2; 10 bases are shared with TRBD2. The CDR3 runs 15 residues. J lost 1 base, V lost 5 bases, and 4 bases had no gene match. CDR1 and CDR2 (germline): SQVTM, ANQGSEA. The CDR3 here is CSVTSSGRNTGELFF. The CDR3, as DNA: TGCAGCGTTACCTCTAGCGGGAGGAACACCGGGGAGCTGTTTTTT.

The V gene is TRBV20-1, the J gene TRBJ2-7, with D unresolved. Trimming stripped 4 bases from V and 3 bases from J, with 10 bases between. CDR3 length: 12 residues. The germline V gene encodes CDR1 DFQATT and CDR2 SNEGSKA (reference sequence). CDR3 DNA sequence: TGCAGTGCTAATGGAGAGTACTACGAGCAGTACTTC. Its translation is CSANGEYYEQYF.